This T cell receptor beta chain was captured by sequencing in a study of PD-1 blockade in classical Hodgkin lymphoma. General observations from the study: CD4+ TCR diversity climbed significantly by C4D1, unlike CD8+ TCR diversity.

This clone was observed a few times. What it recognizes is unknown. Every patient relapsed after autologous stem cell transplantation, and brentuximab vedotin exposure varied. Trimming removed 0 bases from V and 7 bases from J; junction bases left unmatched: 6. Germline CDR1 is MNHNY and CDR2 is SVGAGI (reference sequence). The length of the CDR3 is 16 residues. Clones were sequenced by immunoSEQ multiplex PCR, and TCRdb holds only the in-frame ones, with some missing. Among 90,000 to 100,000 clones listed, 80% to 90% were seen once. The rearrangement joins TRBV6-6 to TRBJ1-5; 10 bases map to TRBD1. This receptor was obtained from a human donor with classical Hodgkin lymphoma. The specimen was peripheral blood mononuclear cells (PBMCs), collected before the second cycle of nivolumab. The CDR3 DNA is TGTGCCAGCAGTTACTCGAGACAGGGGGCGGGACAGCCCCAGCATTTT. It translates to CASSYSRQGAGQPQHF.